The rows below give T cell receptor beta chains drawn from one sample of a study of blood T cell repertoires in COVID-19. Sequencing was performed with immunoSEQ multiplex PCR; in TCRdb, only in-frame clones are kept and a portion is missing. Of about 250,000 clones listed, 70% to 90% are singletons. Specimen: PBMCs or T cells enriched from blood (not recorded which). Source of these receptors: a woman aged 45-59 years with acute COVID-19. Both conserved end residues are part of each CDR3. Fields, in order: V gene, D gene, J gene, clone size, CDR3 DNA, CDR3 protein. The D gene is left open where the match is weak. Clone size appears in some rows only: once, few, many, or a class for an expanded clone.

TRBV2,TRBD1,TRBJ1-1,NA,TGTGCCAGCAGTGAGGAGGGACAGAAAGCTTTCTTT,CASSEEGQKAFF
TRBV25-1,NA,TRBJ1-2,NA,TGTGCCAGCAGTGAGGGGGCCATCTATGGCTACACCTTC,CASSEGAIYGYTF
TRBV7-2,TRBD2,TRBJ2-2,NA,TGTGCCAGCAGCTTAGTGAGCGGGGGGGCCGTCACCGGGGAGCTGTTTTTT,CASSLVSGGAVTGELFF
TRBV10-3,NA,TRBJ1-2,NA,TGTGCCATCCACGAGACTGGCAGCCTCTATGGCTACACCTTC,CAIHETGSLYGYTF
TRBV5-6,TRBD1,TRBJ1-4,NA,TGTGCCAGCAGCCTGGGACAGCCTAATGAAAAACTGTTTTTT,CASSLGQPNEKLFF
TRBV4-2,TRBD1,TRBJ1-1,NA,TGTGCCAGCAGCCATAACAGGGGGAGCACTGAAGCTTTCTTT,CASSHNRGSTEAFF
TRBV4-3,NA,TRBJ1-2,NA,TGCGCCAGCAGCCCCTGGACAGAAAACTATGGCTACACCTTC,CASSPWTENYGYTF
TRBV13,TRBD1,TRBJ1-5,NA,TGTGCCAGCAGCTTAACTGGGACAGGTAATCAGCCCCAGCATTTT,CASSLTGTGNQPQHF
TRBV4-3,TRBD1,TRBJ1-1,NA,TGCGCCAGCAGCCAAGGGACAGGGCGGGCTGAAGCTTTCTTT,CASSQGTGRAEAFF
TRBV27,TRBD1,TRBJ1-2,NA,TGTGCCAGCAGCCGACAGGGGGCCCAGTTTTATGGCTACACCTTC,CASSRQGAQFYGYTF
TRBV12-3/TRBV12-4,TRBD1,TRBJ2-5,NA,TGTGCCAGCAGTTACCGGACAGGGGAGACCCAGTACTTC,CASSYRTGETQYF
TRBV27,TRBD1,TRBJ1-1,few,TGTGCCAGCAGTAGGACAGGGAAGAACACTGAAGCTTTCTTT,CASSRTGKNTEAFF
TRBV6-6,NA,TRBJ1-2,NA,TGTGCCAGCAGCACACAGAGCGGGGTTCTGAACTATGGCTACACCTTC,CASSTQSGVLNYGYTF
TRBV30,TRBD1,TRBJ2-7,NA,TGTGCCTGGAGGCGGGGGACAGGGGGTTTCCACGAGCAGTACTTC,CAWRRGTGGFHEQYF
TRBV5-6,TRBD1,TRBJ1-4,NA,TGTGCCAGCAGCGCGACAGGGAGTAGTGAAAAACTGTTTTTT,CASSATGSSEKLFF
TRBV6-1,NA,TRBJ1-1,NA,TGTGCCAGCAGTGAAGCGGGGGGGATAGCTTTCTTT,CASSEAGGIAFF
TRBV18,NA,TRBJ1-5,NA,TGTGCCAGCTCACCCGGGGACGGGGGTCAGCCCCAGCATTTT,CASSPGDGGQPQHF
TRBV11-1,NA,TRBJ1-2,few,TGTGCCAGCAGCTTAGTTGTCGGTCGGTCGGTCTTC,CASSLVVGRSVF
TRBV11-2,TRBD2,TRBJ2-3,NA,TGTGCCAGCAGCTTAGTTGGGCACGGGGGGAAAAGCACAGATACGCAGTATTTT,CASSLVGHGGKSTDTQYF
TRBV5-1,NA,TRBJ1-1,few,TGCGCCAGCAGCAGGGACACAACTGAAGCTTTCTTT,CASSRDTTEAFF
TRBV19,NA,TRBJ2-7,NA,TGTGCCAGTTCCCCAAGGTCAGGGGTGGACGAGCAGTACTTC,CASSPRSGVDEQYF
TRBV7-2,TRBD1,TRBJ2-7,NA,TGTGCCAGCAGCTACAGACAGGGTTCTAATCACGAGCAGTACTTC,CASSYRQGSNHEQYF
TRBV25-1,NA,TRBJ1-1,NA,TGTGCCAGCAGTGCCCACGGGGTGAGGACTGAAGCTTTCTTT,CASSAHGVRTEAFF
TRBV19,TRBD1,TRBJ1-1,NA,TGTGCCAGTAGTGCCTCAGGGACAGGGAACACTGAAGCTTTCTTT,CASSASGTGNTEAFF
TRBV2,NA,TRBJ2-7,NA,TGTGCCAGCAGTGAGCGCGGAGCCTACGAGCAGTACTTC,CASSERGAYEQYF
TRBV18,TRBD2,TRBJ2-1,NA,TGTGCCAGCTCACCCGGACTAGCTGAGCAGTTCTTC,CASSPGLAEQFF
TRBV27,TRBD2,TRBJ2-7,NA,TGTGCCAGCAGTTTAACTTTTTGGGCTAGCGGGGCCCACGAGCAGTACTTC,CASSLTFWASGAHEQYF
TRBV5-5,NA,TRBJ1-1,NA,TGTGCCAGCAGCTGGACAGATTGGAACACTGAAGCTTTCTTT,CASSWTDWNTEAFF
TRBV5-1,NA,TRBJ2-2,NA,TGCGCCAGCAGCACGGGGACGGGGGCGAACACCGGGGAGCTGTTTTTT,CASSTGTGANTGELFF
TRBV15,NA,TRBJ1-1,NA,TGTGCCACCACCGTCTTCGGGACACAGAACACTGAAGCTTTCTTT,CATTVFGTQNTEAFF
TRBV5-1,TRBD1,TRBJ2-7,NA,TGCGCCAGCAGCAAAGGGACAGGGGGCGACGAGCAGTACTTC,CASSKGTGGDEQYF
TRBV7-9,NA,TRBJ1-2,NA,TGTGCCAGCAGCTGGGATAGGGAGGGCCCCTATGGCTACACCTTC,CASSWDREGPYGYTF
TRBV14,TRBD1,TRBJ1-1,NA,TGTGCCAGCAGCCAAGACCGTGGCAGGGGGCGGACTGAAGCTTTCTTT,CASSQDRGRGRTEAFF
TRBV15,TRBD1,TRBJ2-3,NA,TGTGCCACCAGCAGGGGACAGGGGGTGGCAGATACGCAGTATTTT,CATSRGQGVADTQYF
TRBV5-4,TRBD2,TRBJ2-1,NA,TGTGCCAGCAGCTTAGAGCGGGGGGGTAGAAATGAGCAGTTCTTC,CASSLERGGRNEQFF
TRBV11-3,NA,TRBJ1-1,NA,TGTGCCAGCAGCCGGTGGACGAGCGAGGGGAACACTGAAGCTTTCTTT,CASSRWTSEGNTEAFF
TRBV7-6,NA,TRBJ2-1,NA,TGTGCCAGCAGCTTAAGCCACAATGAGCAGTTCTTC,CASSLSHNEQFF
TRBV19,NA,TRBJ2-3,NA,TGTGCCAGTGCGTCCGCCCATACGCAGTATTTT,CASASAHTQYF
TRBV5-1,NA,TRBJ1-5,NA,TGCGCCAGCAGCATCGGGACACATAGCAATCAGCCCCAGCATTTT,CASSIGTHSNQPQHF
TRBV7-7,TRBD1,TRBJ2-3,NA,TGTGCTAGCAGCCTCGGGCAGGGGGCGGGAGATACGCAGTATTTT,CASSLGQGAGDTQYF
TRBV5-1,TRBD2,TRBJ2-3,NA,TGCGCCAGCAGCCAATTCTCCTTCGGGGGGGCCTCAGATACGCAGTATTTT,CASSQFSFGGASDTQYF
TRBV30,NA,TRBJ1-2,once,TGTGCCTGGATTGAGGTTATTGGCTATGGCTACACCTTC,CAWIEVIGYGYTF
TRBV6-2/TRBV6-3,TRBD1,TRBJ1-5,NA,TGTGCCAGCAGCAAGGGGACAGGGGGCGCGGGCAATCAGCCCCAGCATTTT,CASSKGTGGAGNQPQHF
TRBV30,TRBD1,TRBJ1-2,NA,TGTGCCTGGATTAGTAGGGGGCGCGCTGATGGCTACACCTTC,CAWISRGRADGYTF
TRBV27,TRBD1,TRBJ1-1,NA,TGTGCCAGCAGCGTCCAGGGGGCGGACACTGAAGCTTTCTTT,CASSVQGADTEAFF
TRBV7-2,NA,TRBJ1-2,NA,TGTGCCAGCAGCCCAGAGGTGGGGGGAAACTATGGCTACACCTTC,CASSPEVGGNYGYTF
TRBV6-1,TRBD1,TRBJ1-3,NA,TGTGCCAGCAGTGAATCTTGGACAGGGGCTGGAAACACCATATATTTT,CASSESWTGAGNTIYF
TRBV7-2,NA,TRBJ2-7,NA,TGTGCCAGCAGCCTTCTCTACGAGCAGTACTTC,CASSLLYEQYF
TRBV25-1,NA,TRBJ2-7,once,TGTGCCAGCAGAGGCAGGGCTACCTACGAGCAGTACTTC,CASRGRATYEQYF
TRBV18,TRBD1,TRBJ1-1,NA,TGTGCCAGCTCACCTCCATTGGACAGGGCGAACACTGAAGCTTTCTTT,CASSPPLDRANTEAFF
TRBV25-1,TRBD2,TRBJ2-5,NA,TGTGCCAGCAGTGAATCGGGCGGGGGGGCGTTAGAGACCCAGTACTTC,CASSESGGGALETQYF
TRBV28,TRBD1,TRBJ2-2,NA,TGTGCCAGCATCCGCGGGACAGGGCCCGGGGAGCTGTTTTTT,CASIRGTGPGELFF
TRBV6-2/TRBV6-3,TRBD1,TRBJ2-5,NA,TGTGCCAGCAGTACCCGGGACAGGGAAGGAGAGACCCAGTACTTC,CASSTRDREGETQYF
TRBV6-2/TRBV6-3,TRBD2,TRBJ2-7,NA,TGTGCCAGCAGTTACTCGTCAGCCCAGCGGGGGGCCCGATACGAGCAGTACTTC,CASSYSSAQRGARYEQYF